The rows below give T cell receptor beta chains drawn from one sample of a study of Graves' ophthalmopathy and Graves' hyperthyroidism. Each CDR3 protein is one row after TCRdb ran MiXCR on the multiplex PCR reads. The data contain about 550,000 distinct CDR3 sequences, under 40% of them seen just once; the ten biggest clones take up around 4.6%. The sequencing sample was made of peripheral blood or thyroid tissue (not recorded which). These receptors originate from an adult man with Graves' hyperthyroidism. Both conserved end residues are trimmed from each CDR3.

ASRRGYLYGYT	TRBV6-5	TRBJ1-2
ASRNRDRSQETQY	TRBV12-3/TRBV12-4	TRBJ2-5
ASSQDGTVFSYEQY	TRBV14	TRBJ2-7
SVEFFRYQETQY	TRBV29-1	TRBJ2-5
ASSLAPGANEQF	TRBV7-9	TRBJ2-1
ASSLTGVPPDTQY	TRBV7-9	TRBJ2-7
ATSATRTGAGELF	TRBV15	TRBJ2-2
SALPPSGGQSKETQY	TRBV20-1	TRBJ2-5
AISHNRGQPQH	TRBV10-3	TRBJ1-5
ASRDSYTEAF	TRBV2	TRBJ1-1
ASSVGQGSGEKLF	TRBV9	TRBJ1-4
ASSLAQVGYT	TRBV12-3/TRBV12-4	TRBJ1-2
TSSLGSGLNEKLF	TRBV19	TRBJ1-4
ASSPETGLYGYT	TRBV7-2	TRBJ1-2
ASSLQGFNGYT	TRBV5-8	TRBJ1-2
ATSLRGFDQPQH	TRBV24-1	TRBJ1-5
ASSHKRDSTDTQY	TRBV5-6	TRBJ2-3
ASSLARASGRANEQF	TRBV7-2	NA
ASSSRQGTDTGELF	TRBV7-9	TRBJ2-2
SARPRQGDKTGPGNTIY	TRBV20-1	TRBJ1-3
ATRDGLETQY	TRBV19	TRBJ2-5
SASDQFHPNSNQPQH	TRBV20-1	TRBJ1-5
ASSRDTQPQH	TRBV7-9	TRBJ1-5
SVFGTANEKLF	TRBV29-1	TRBJ1-4
ASSGKEREGHRDEQY	TRBV25-1	TRBJ2-7
ASRTVGGNYGYT	TRBV19	TRBJ1-2
ASSLASRPQETQY	TRBV12-3/TRBV12-4	TRBJ2-5
ASSLPPGLGYQPQH	TRBV2	TRBJ1-5
ASSLGAGQRSSYEQY	TRBV5-1	TRBJ2-7
ASSQEGTPGEAF	TRBV4-1	TRBJ1-1
AAGTSYEQY	TRBV6-1	TRBJ2-7
ASSYTGTSTDTQY	TRBV6-5	TRBJ2-3
AVSANYNEQF	TRBV10-3	NA
AIRDLSGTSGRAYYEQY	TRBV10-3	TRBJ2-7
ASSLTRQISNQPQH	TRBV2	TRBJ1-5
ASSLRQQPYEQY	TRBV11-1	TRBJ2-7
SVEGETLYGYT	TRBV29-1	TRBJ1-2